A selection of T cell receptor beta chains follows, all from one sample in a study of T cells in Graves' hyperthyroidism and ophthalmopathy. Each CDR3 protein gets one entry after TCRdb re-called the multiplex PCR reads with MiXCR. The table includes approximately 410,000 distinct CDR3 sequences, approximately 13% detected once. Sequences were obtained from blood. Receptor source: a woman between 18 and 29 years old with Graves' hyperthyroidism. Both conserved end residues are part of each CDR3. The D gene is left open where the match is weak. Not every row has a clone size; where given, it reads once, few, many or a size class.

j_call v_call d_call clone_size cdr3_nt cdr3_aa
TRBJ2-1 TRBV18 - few TGTGCCAGCTCACCACTCGGGACTGGGTCCAATGAGCAGTTCTTC CASSPLGTGSNEQFF
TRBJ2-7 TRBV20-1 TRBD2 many TGCAGTGCTAGTGAATCTAGCGGGAGGTACGCCTACGAGCAGTACTTC CSASESSGRYAYEQYF
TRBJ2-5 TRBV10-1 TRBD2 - TGCGCCAGCAGTGAAAGCGGGAGAGAAGAGACCCAGTACTTC CASSESGREETQYF
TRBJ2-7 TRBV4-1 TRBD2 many TGCGCCAGCAGCCCAGGCTGGACTAGTGGATCCTACGAGCAGTACTTC CASSPGWTSGSYEQYF
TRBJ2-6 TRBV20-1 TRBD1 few TGCAGTGCTAGCCCCGGGACAGCGATCTCTGGGGCCAACGTCCTGACTTTC CSASPGTAISGANVLTF
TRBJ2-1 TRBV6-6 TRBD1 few TGTGCCAGCAGTTACTGGGACAGAGGAGGTAATGAGCAGTTCTTC CASSYWDRGGNEQFF
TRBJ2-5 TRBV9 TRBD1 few TGTGCCAGCAGCGTAGAGCCCCCGGACAGGGATGAAGAGACCCAGTACTTC CASSVEPPDRDEETQYF
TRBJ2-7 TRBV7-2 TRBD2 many TGTGCCAGCAGCTTAATACTAGCGGGGGCCTACGAGCAGTACTTC CASSLILAGAYEQYF
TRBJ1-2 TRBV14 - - TGTGCCAGCAGCCTCCGGGATACTAACTATGGCTACACCTTC CASSLRDTNYGYTF
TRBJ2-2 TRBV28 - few TGTGCCAGCAGTTTTTTCAGGGGAGGGACCGGGGAGCTGTTTTTT CASSFFRGGTGELFF
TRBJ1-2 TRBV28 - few TGTGCCAGCAGCTTTCCAGAGAGGTATGGCTACACCTTC CASSFPERYGYTF
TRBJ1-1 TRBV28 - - TGTGCCAGCAGTTTACAGGGTCGGGATGAAGCTTTCTTT CASSLQGRDEAFF